This TCR beta chain was sequenced in a study of blood T cell repertoires in COVID-19. Clones were sequenced by immunoSEQ multiplex PCR, and TCRdb holds only the in-frame ones, with some missing. The sample lists over 400,000 clones; roughly nine tenths were seen once. CDR3 length: 14 residues. Germline V gene sequence: CDR1 SGHAT, CDR2 FQNNGV. Losses at the gene ends were 3 bases for V and 7 bases for J; bases not matched to a gene: 6. This receptor was taken from a woman in her fifties or sixties with COVID-19, enrolled during active disease. This chain links TRBV11-2 with TRBJ2-1, with TRBD1 identical over 7 bases. The source material was peripheral blood. This CDR3 is CASSFEGAGNEQFF. CDR3 in DNA: TGTGCCAGCAGCTTTGAGGGGGCTGGGAATGAGCAGTTCTTC.